The count of the clone carrying this TCR beta chain is one. Its antigen is still unknown. The data derive from a study of T cell responses to AZD1222 COVID-19 vaccine. Study findings and constraints: Two AZD1222 administrations were followed by greater Spike-specific TCR breadth and depth. Researchers took repertoire samples only after the peak T cell response had come. Donors were mostly white British, more females; clonal diversity possibly underestimated.

Clones were sequenced by immunoSEQ multiplex PCR, and TCRdb holds only the in-frame ones, with some missing. This sample yields 100,000 to 130,000 clones, of which 70% to 90% are seen a single time; 6% to 7% belongs to the top ten. V was trimmed by 6 bases and J by 3 bases, leaving 12 bases between them. This CDR3 has 13 residues. Germline-derived CDR1 and CDR2 are SGHTS and YDEGEE. Sequencing used peripheral blood, obtained on day 0 of AZD1222 vaccination. This TCR was sampled from an adult in good health. The J gene is TRBJ1-2, the V gene TRBV5-8, with D unresolved. The CDR3 protein is CASISRIDYGYTF. CDR3 in DNA: TGTGCCAGCATCTCGAGGATAGACTATGGCTACACCTTC.